Below are 30 T cell receptor beta chains sequenced from a single sample in a study of T cell changes during pregnancy in multiple sclerosis. The data were produced by immunoSEQ multiplex PCR, yet TCRdb's version contains in-frame clones alone and is incomplete. The repertoire holds 20,000 to 30,000 clones, with approximately 90% as singletons. The sequenced sample was CD4+ T cells from peripheral blood mononuclear cells, obtained in the first trimester of pregnancy. These receptors were obtained from a female donor in good health, enrolled as a control in a pregnancy study.

The J gene is TRBJ2-5, the V gene TRBV4-1; TRBD2 matches at 12 bases. V trimming: 1 base; J trimming: 9 bases; junction bases outside the gene matches: 6. This CDR3 spans 15 amino acids. The germline gives CDR1 MGHRA, CDR2 YSYEKL. The CDR3 here is CASSQGLAGAGAQYF. In nucleotides, the CDR3 is TGCGCCAGCAGCCAAGGACTAGCGGGGGCAGGGGCCCAGTACTTC.

The chain links TRBV5-1 to TRBJ2-5, with 9 bases matching TRBD1. Germline values: CDR1 SGHRS, CDR2 YFSETQ. The CDR3 is made up of 16 amino acids. V was pared by 4 bases and J by 1 base, with 8 bases of the junction left unmatched. This CDR3 is CASSQGDREGQETQYF. CDR3 sequence (DNA): TGCGCCAGCAGCCAAGGGGACAGGGAGGGCCAAGAGACCCAGTACTTC.

The rearrangement uses TRBV18 and TRBJ2-1; 9 bases are shared with TRBD2. This CDR3 is 19 amino acids long. Germline trimming cut 3 bases from V and 1 base from J; bases unmatched to any gene: 13. The V gene's germline CDR1 is KGHSH and CDR2 LQKENI. The chain's CDR3 is CASSPKFSGSVRSYNEQFF. For the CDR3, the DNA is TGTGCCAGCTCACCGAAGTTTAGCGGGAGCGTTCGATCCTACAATGAGCAGTTCTTC. Combining the CDR3 with reference TRBV18 and TRBJ2-1 gives the whole variable domain NAGVMQNPRHLVRRRGQEARLRCSPMKGHSHVYWYRQLPEEGLKFMVYLQKENIIDESGMPKERFSAEFPKEGPSILRIQQVVRGDSAAYFCASSPKFSGSVRSYNEQFFGPGTRLTVL.

The gene calls are TRBV6-6 and TRBJ2-7, with 7 bases aligning to TRBD2. Germline trimming cut 6 bases from V and 11 bases from J; bases unmatched to any gene: 22. From germline, CDR1 is MNHNY and CDR2 SVGAGI (reference sequence). CDR3 length: 16 residues. Written as DNA, the CDR3 is TGTGCCAGCAGCCCGGGTGGCGGCGGGAGACATCGCGGGGAGTACTTC. Its protein product is CASSPGGGGRHRGEYF.

J is TRBJ1-1 and V is TRBV19, with 7 bases aligning to TRBD1. The J segment lost 2 bases and the V segment lost 5 bases, leaving 11 bases of the junction unmatched. CDR3 length equals 16 residues. CDR1 is LNHDA and CDR2 is SQIVND in the germline V gene (reference sequence). CDR3 nucleotide sequence: TGTGCCAGTAGTCTTCACCCGGGACAGCAAAACACTGAAGCTTTCTTT. Translating gives CASSLHPGQQNTEAFF.

The rearrangement links TRBV12-2 to TRBJ1-5; no check of the table's D call, TRBD1, against the DNA was made. TRBV12-2 is shown as a pseudogene. The CDR3 is 16 amino acids. Here the CDR3 DNA reads TGTGCAAGTCGTCTCCCCGGCAGGGATAGCAATCAGCCCCAGCATTTT. It codes for CASRLPGRDSNQPQHF.

The rearrangement uses TRBV30 and TRBJ1-2; D not resolved. Germline CDR1 GTSNPN, CDR2 SVGIG (reference sequence). V was pared by 4 bases and J by 4 bases, with 10 bases between. This CDR3 has 12 residues. The CDR3 loop reads CAWIRDTYGYTF. For the CDR3, the DNA is TGTGCCTGGATTCGGGATACCTATGGCTACACCTTC. Drawing the rest from reference TRBV30 and TRBJ1-2, the complete variable domain is SQTIHQWPATLVQPVGSPLSLECTVEGTSNPNLYWYRQAAGRGLQLLFYSVGIGQISSEVPQNLSASRPQDRQFILSSKKLLLSDSGFYLCAWIRDTYGYTFGSGTRLTVV.

This clone was seen a single time. The V call is TRBV6-6, the J call TRBJ2-1, with 9 bases fitting TRBD2. The junction had 9 bases not matched to a gene; V was cut back by 6 bases and J by 6 bases. Germline-derived CDR1 and CDR2 are MNHNY and SVGAGI (reference sequence). The CDR3 has 15 residues. CDR3 amino acids: CASRAAGGMGNEQFF. DNA for the CDR3: TGTGCCAGCAGGGCAGCGGGGGGTATGGGCAATGAGCAGTTCTTC.

The V call is TRBV7-9, the J call TRBJ2-5; D unresolved. The CDR3 runs to 11 residues. V was shortened by 3 bases and J by 5 bases, with 4 bases between the two germline ends. The germline CDR1 and CDR2 sequences are SEHNR and FQNEAQ (reference sequence). The CDR3 DNA reads TGTGCCAGCAGCTTTGGCGAGACCCAGTACTTC. This sequence encodes CASSFGETQYF.

The gene calls are TRBV5-6 and TRBJ1-2, with D possibly matching TRBD1 (6 bases). CDR1 and CDR2 (germline): SGHDT, YYEEEE. CDR3 size: 11 residues. V was shortened by 5 bases and J by 4 bases, with 6 bases between the two germline ends. The CDR3 loop reads CASRDSYGYTF. The CDR3 bases are TGTGCCAGCAGGGACAGCTATGGCTACACCTTC. The full variable domain, with the rest looked up from reference TRBV5-6 and TRBJ1-2, is DAGVTQSPTHLIKTRGQQVTLRCSPKSGHDTVSWYQQALGQGPQFIFQYYEEEERQRGNFPDRFSGHQFPNYSSELNVNALLLGDSALYLCASRDSYGYTFGSGTRLTVV.

The chain carries TRBV19 and TRBJ1-5; D is uncertain. CDR3 length equals 13 residues. Germline-derived CDR1 and CDR2 are LNHDA and SQIVND (reference sequence). Trimming pared 7 bases from V and 4 bases from J, leaving 11 bases between. The CDR3 bases are TGTGCCAGTACTACTATCGGGAATCAGCCCCAGCATTTT. It codes for CASTTIGNQPQHF.

This chain links TRBV2 with TRBJ1-2; TRBD1 matches at 9 bases. The CDR3 sequence is 12 residues long. The germline CDR1 and CDR2 sequences are SNHLY and FYNNEI. The junction had 5 bases not matched to a gene; V was cut back by 7 bases and J by 8 bases. CDR3 in amino acids: CASTTTGGGYTF. The CDR3 DNA reads TGTGCCAGCACCACGACAGGGGGAGGCTACACCTTC.

Here the CDR3 reads CASSQDNQGRELFF. Here the CDR3 DNA reads TGCGCCAGCAGCCAAGATAATCAGGGCCGGGAGCTGTTTTTT. The V gene is TRBV4-1, the J gene TRBJ2-2; the D gene is possibly TRBD1 (5 bases). CDR3 size: 14 residues. V was trimmed by 0 bases and J by 9 bases, leaving 11 bases between them. Germline V lookup: CDR1 MGHRA, CDR2 YSYEKL.

The rearrangement links TRBV18 to TRBJ1-2; TRBD1 agrees at 7 bases. The junction had 12 bases not matched to a gene; V was cut back by 1 base and J by 4 bases. Germline lookup yields CDR1 KGHSH and CDR2 LQKENI. The length of the CDR3 is 17 residues. This CDR3 is CASSPRGGGEHVYGYTF. The CDR3 region has the DNA TGTGCCAGCTCACCACGTGGAGGGGGCGAGCACGTCTATGGCTACACCTTC.

The chain uses TRBV6-1 and TRBJ1-2; no clear D gene. V was clipped by 2 bases and J by 4 bases, with 20 bases between them. Germline assignment: CDR1 MNHNS and CDR2 SASEGT. This CDR3 region has 17 residues. The CDR3 bases are TGTGCCAGCAGTGAACTCTTTCGAGACACCTCTCCCTATGGCTACACCTTC. Its protein is CASSELFRDTSPYGYTF.

This rearrangement joins TRBV9 to TRBJ2-1, with 12 bases fitting TRBD1. The CDR3 extends over 15 amino acids. Trimming removed 3 bases from V and 10 bases from J; junction bases left unmatched: 8. Germline V CDR1 and CDR2: SGDLS, YYNGEE. This CDR3 reads CASSGPGQGAWEQFF. In nucleotides, the CDR3 is TGTGCCAGCAGCGGACCGGGACAGGGGGCATGGGAGCAGTTCTTC. The variable domain in full, with the rest retrieved from reference TRBV9 and TRBJ2-1, is DSGVTQTPKHLITATGQRVTLRCSPRSGDLSVYWYQQSLDQGLQFLIQYYNGEERAKGNILERFSAQQFPDLHSELNLSSLELGDSALYFCASSGPGQGAWEQFFGPGTRLTVL.

This sequence joins TRBV30 and TRBJ1-6; tentatively, D is TRBD1 (5 bases). Per the germline V gene, CDR1 is GTSNPN and CDR2 is SVGIG (reference sequence). The CDR3 is 13 residues long. Trimming took off 2 bases at V and 7 bases at J, with 9 bases between the two ends. The CDR3 DNA reads TGTGCCTGGAGTCCAGACAGAAATTCACCCCTCCACTTT. Translation gives CAWSPDRNSPLHF. The variable domain in full, with the rest retrieved from reference TRBV30 and TRBJ1-6, is SQTIHQWPATLVQPVGSPLSLECTVEGTSNPNLYWYRQAAGRGLQLLFYSVGIGQISSEVPQNLSASRPQDRQFILSSKKLLLSDSGFYLCAWSPDRNSPLHFGNGTRLTVT.

This clone appeared a few times. The chain links TRBV28 to TRBJ1-4; the D gene is possibly TRBD1 (5 bases). The CDR3 spans 16 residues. V was clipped by 5 bases and J by 0 bases, with 13 bases between them. The germline V gene encodes CDR1 MDHEN and CDR2 SYDVKM. CDR3 DNA: TGTGCCAGCAGTCCAAGGGGCCCAGCAACTAATGAAAAACTGTTTTTT. Amino acid sequence: CASSPRGPATNEKLFF.

The chain joins TRBV7-2 to TRBJ2-5; 8 bases are shared with TRBD1. This CDR3 comprises 13 residues. Germline CDR1 reads SGHTA; CDR2 reads FQGNSA. The junction had 0 bases not matched to a gene; V was cut back by 1 base and J by 5 bases. CDR3: CASSLGQGETQYF. In DNA, the CDR3 is TGTGCCAGCAGCTTAGGACAGGGGGAGACCCAGTACTTC.

The rearrangement uses TRBV10-3 and TRBJ2-7, with 9 nucleotides matching TRBD1. This CDR3 comprises 15 residues. The V and J ends lost 7 bases and 2 bases, in that order; junction bases with no gene match: 9. Germline-derived CDR1 and CDR2 are ENHRY and SYGVKD. The CDR3 here is CAIINGQGSTYEQYF. The CDR3 nucleotides are TGTGCCATCATTAACGGACAGGGGAGCACCTACGAGCAGTACTTC.

This clone appeared a few times. The chain links TRBV29-1 to TRBJ2-2; possibly TRBD2 for D (6 bases). V gave up 4 bases and J gave up 1 base, with 10 bases separating them. The CDR3 has 14 residues. CDR1 is SQVTM and CDR2 is ANQGSEA in the germline V gene. CDR3 DNA sequence: TGCAGCGTTGGAACCGGGAGGAACACCGGGGAGCTGTTTTTT. Translating gives CSVGTGRNTGELFF.

The V call is TRBV7-9, the J call TRBJ2-3; D ambiguous. The CDR3 spans 14 residues. The germline gives CDR1 SEHNR, CDR2 FQNEAQ (reference sequence). V was trimmed by 1 base and J by 4 bases, leaving 9 bases between them. CDR3 DNA: TGTGCCAGCAGCTTAGAACACGCGGCAGATACGCAGTATTTT. Its translation is CASSLEHAADTQYF.

V is TRBV6-5 and J is TRBJ1-2; possibly TRBD1 for D (6 bases). The CDR3 sequence is 15 residues long. CDR1 is MNHEY, CDR2 SVGAGI, per germline. With 0 bases removed from V and 8 bases from J, the gap between germline ends came to 16 bases. Here the CDR3 reads CASSYSWDNQGGYTF. The CDR3 DNA reads as TGTGCCAGCAGTTACTCGTGGGACAATCAGGGAGGCTACACCTTC.

The CDR3 loop reads CASSGAYGYTF. The CDR3 region has the DNA TGTGCCAGCTCCGGAGCCTATGGCTACACCTTC. The rearrangement uses TRBV28 and TRBJ1-2; D is unclear. Germline V gene lookup returns CDR1 MDHEN and CDR2 SYDVKM. V was shortened by 8 bases and J by 4 bases, with 8 bases between the two germline ends. The CDR3 length is 11 residues.

The chain combines TRBV16 with TRBJ1-4; the D is unclear. The germline gives CDR1 KGHSY, CDR2 FQNENV. This CDR3 spans 15 amino acids. With 2 bases removed from V and 5 bases from J, the gap between germline ends came to 12 bases. CDR3 loop: CASSQLPRPNEKLFF. CDR3 coding DNA: TGTGCCAGCAGCCAACTTCCGCGGCCCAATGAAAAACTGTTTTTT.

Here the CDR3 reads CASSLDAVRETQYF. DNA of the CDR3: TGTGCCAGCAGCTTAGATGCGGTCCGGGAGACCCAGTACTTC. The chain carries TRBV7-2 and TRBJ2-5; no clear D gene. CDR3 length: 14 amino acids. CDR1 and CDR2 (germline): SGHTA, FQGNSA. V gave up 1 base and J gave up 5 bases, with 11 bases separating them.

The chain joins TRBV19 to TRBJ2-3; tentative D call: TRBD2 (6 bases). Germline CDR1 and CDR2: LNHDA and SQIVND (reference sequence). The CDR3 contains 15 residues. Trimming removed 1 base at V and 4 bases at J, with 12 bases between. CDR3 bases: TGTGCCAGTAGTATAGCGGGAGCGGGCGCAGATACGCAGTATTTT. Encoded protein: CASSIAGAGADTQYF.

The chain carries TRBV15 and TRBJ2-1; the match to TRBD2 covers 8 bases. Germline V gene sequence: CDR1 LNHNV, CDR2 YYDKDF (reference sequence). J lost 6 bases, V lost 1 base, and 8 bases had no gene match. This CDR3 region has 16 residues. The CDR3 DNA is TGTGCCACCAGCAGAGCAGGGCCCGGGGGGGCCAATGAGCAGTTCTTC. Its translation is CATSRAGPGGANEQFF.

This clone was counted once. The chain has TRBV10-3 and TRBJ2-5; D is possibly TRBD2 (6 bases). CDR3 length: 13 residues. Trimming removed 7 bases at V and 5 bases at J, with 14 bases between. CDR1 is ENHRY and CDR2 is SYGVKD in the germline V gene. CDR3 sequence: CAIMAGLEETQYF. The CDR3 coding sequence is TGTGCCATCATGGCGGGATTGGAGGAGACCCAGTACTTC.

This chain connects TRBV25-1 to TRBJ2-4; 8 bases are shared with TRBD2. J lost 2 bases, V lost 4 bases, and 4 bases had no gene match. The CDR3 is made up of 15 amino acids. Looked up from germline, CDR1 is MGHDK and CDR2 is SYGVNS. CDR3 amino acids: CASSVIAGPKNIQYF. The CDR3, as DNA: TGTGCCAGCAGTGTCATAGCGGGACCCAAAAACATTCAGTACTTC.